The 21 T cell receptor beta chains below come from one sample, sequenced in a study of blood T cell repertoires in COVID-19. TCRdb's copy holds only in-frame clones and misses some; the assay was immunoSEQ multiplex PCR. The sample gives some 300,000 clones, around nine tenths of which show up once; 1% to 1.5% is in the top ten. Sequenced: peripheral blood. Receptors were obtained from a man between 65 and 85 years old with acute or convalescent COVID-19.

This sequence joins TRBV9 and TRBJ2-1; 10 bases fit TRBD1. Germline V gene lookup returns CDR1 SGDLS and CDR2 YYNGEE. V was pared by 3 bases and J by 10 bases, with 10 bases of the junction left unmatched. CDR3 length: 15 residues. CDR3 DNA: TGTGCCAGCAGCGCCGGACAGGGGGGCCGTACAGAGCAGTTCTTC. The encoded protein is CASSAGQGGRTEQFF.

This clone was detected once. The chain joins TRBV19 to TRBJ2-7, with TRBD1 matching 7 bases. The CDR3 loop spans 14 amino acids. Trimming took 6 bases from V and 3 from J; bases not matched to a gene: 8. CDR1 is LNHDA and CDR2 is SQIVND in the germline V gene (reference sequence). In DNA, the CDR3 is TGTGCCAGTAGATCTTCAGGGGGTGTCTACGAGCAGTACTTC. Its translation is CASRSSGGVYEQYF.

V is TRBV4-3 and J is TRBJ1-4; 7 bases are shared with TRBD1. Trimming at V came to 4 bases and at J to 8 bases, leaving 10 bases not matched to a gene. This CDR3 has 15 residues. Germline-derived CDR1 and CDR2 are LGHNA and YSLEER. CDR3 sequence reads: CASSPEGAGREKLFF. CDR3 sequence (DNA): TGCGCCAGCAGCCCAGAGGGGGCAGGGCGGGAAAAACTGTTTTTT.

This sequence joins TRBV4-3 and TRBJ2-7, with TRBD2 matching over 8 bases. This CDR3 is 14 amino acids long. CDR1 LGHNA and CDR2 YSLEER come from the germline V gene. With V trimmed by 0 bases and J by 4 bases, 2 bases remained unmatched. The CDR3 protein is CASSQDPGGYEQYF. CDR3 coding DNA: TGCGCCAGCAGCCAAGACCCGGGAGGGTACGAGCAGTACTTC.

The chain couples TRBV6-6 to TRBJ1-2; 7 nucleotides align to TRBD1. Germline CDR1 is MNHNY and CDR2 is SVGAGI (reference sequence). The V segment lost 2 bases and the J segment 8 bases; nucleotides outside the gene matches: 5. The CDR3 is made up of 13 amino acids. The CDR3 coding sequence is TGTGCCAGCAGTTACCCCGGACAGGTGGGCTACACCTTC. Protein product: CASSYPGQVGYTF.

This chain joins TRBV18 and TRBJ2-3; D call uncertain. V lost 1 base to trimming and J lost 5 bases, with 7 bases between them. The germline V gene encodes CDR1 KGHSH and CDR2 LQKENI. The CDR3 loop spans 13 amino acids. DNA for the CDR3: TGTGCCAGCTCACCACGGGCGATAGATACGCAGTATTTT. Its translation: CASSPRAIDTQYF.

V usage is TRBV5-6 and J usage is TRBJ1-6, with D hard to call. V was shortened by 0 bases and J by 3 bases, with 10 bases between the two germline ends. The CDR3 runs to 16 residues. CDR1 is SGHDT and CDR2 is YYEEEE in the germline V gene. The CDR3 sequence: CASSLVSGLYNSPLHF. The CDR3 DNA is TGTGCCAGCAGCTTGGTGTCGGGTCTCTATAATTCACCCCTCCACTTT.

The chain carries TRBV19 and TRBJ2-2, with 14 positions matching TRBD2. This CDR3 contains 20 residues. Germline V gene sequence: CDR1 LNHDA, CDR2 SQIVND (reference sequence). The ends lost 3 bases at V and 4 bases at J; junction bases unmatched: 13. CDR3 coding DNA: TGTGCCAGTAGTATTGGTATCAGACTAGCGGGAGGGCCGGGCACCGGGGAGCTGTTTTTT. Amino acids: CASSIGIRLAGGPGTGELFF.

The CDR3 loop reads CASSPEASSETQYF. CDR3 nucleotide sequence: TGTGCCAGCAGCCCCGAAGCTAGCTCGGAGACCCAGTACTTC. The rearrangement joins TRBV5-6 to TRBJ2-5; the D gene is possibly TRBD2 (5 bases). Germline assignment: CDR1 SGHDT and CDR2 YYEEEE. Trimming removed 4 bases from V and 5 bases from J, with 15 bases in between. CDR3 length: 14 amino acids.

CDR3 sequence (DNA): TGTGCCAGTAGTCCCCAGGGGACAACTGAAGCTTTCTTT. Protein sequence: CASSPQGTTEAFF. The V gene is TRBV19, the J gene TRBJ1-1; tentative D call: TRBD1 (6 bases). V was trimmed by 5 bases and J by 5 bases, leaving 12 bases between them. CDR3 length: 13 residues. Per the germline V gene, CDR1 is LNHDA and CDR2 is SQIVND (reference sequence).

The chain couples TRBV2 to TRBJ2-5; 8 bases agree with TRBD1. CDR1 and CDR2 (germline): SNHLY, FYNNEI. CDR3 length: 16 residues. V dropped 7 bases and J dropped 4; count of bases not matched to a gene: 14. The CDR3 nucleotides read TGTGCCAGCACCCGCCCCCCGGACAGGGCCAGAGAGACCCAGTACTTC. Translation: CASTRPPDRARETQYF.

The chain employs TRBV18 and TRBJ1-1; maybe TRBD1 (5 bases). CDR1 and CDR2 (germline): KGHSH, LQKENI. Deletions cut 4 bases from V and 1 base from J, with 10 bases between. This CDR3 comprises 14 residues. CDR3 loop: CASSLLDRNTEAFF. In DNA, the CDR3 is TGTGCCAGCTCACTATTAGACAGGAACACTGAAGCTTTCTTT.

This rearrangement joins TRBV6-6 to TRBJ1-2; no reliable D call. The V gene's germline CDR1 is MNHNY and CDR2 SVGAGI (reference sequence). V was pared by 5 bases and J by 0 bases, with 10 bases between. This CDR3 has 14 amino acids. In DNA form, the CDR3 reads TGTGCCAGCAGTGCGGCGGGTACTAACTATGGCTACACCTTC. It specifies CASSAAGTNYGYTF.

The chain joins TRBV5-1 to TRBJ1-5; 8 bases agree with TRBD1. The length of the CDR3 is 14 residues. Germline V gene lookup returns CDR1 SGHRS and CDR2 YFSETQ. V lost 4 bases, J lost 8 bases, and 8 bases stayed unmatched. CDR3 coding DNA: TGCGCCAGCAGCGCTTCAGGGGGCGCGGAGCCCCAGCATTTT. It translates to CASSASGGAEPQHF.

The CDR3 protein is CASSLGGGPVRVAFF. In nucleotides, the CDR3 is TGTGCCAGCAGCTTAGGAGGAGGTCCGGTTAGGGTGGCTTTCTTT. The chain joins TRBV7-2 to TRBJ1-1; the D is unclear. The ends were cut back, 1 base at V and 11 bases at J, with 20 bases in the middle. The V gene's germline CDR1 is SGHTA and CDR2 FQGNSA. The CDR3 has 15 residues.

The chain carries TRBV24-1 and TRBJ2-3, with 9 bases lining up with TRBD2. Germline CDR1 reads KGHDR; CDR2 reads SFDVKD. The CDR3 sequence is 16 residues long. Trimming cost V 6 bases and J 1 base; bases outside gene matches: 7. Here the CDR3 DNA reads TGTGCCACCAGTCCTAGCGGGGCCCTCCGCACAGATACGCAGTATTTT. Protein sequence: CATSPSGALRTDTQYF.

Concerning this clone itself: The junction differs from germline at one of its ends, possibly a read error. The gene calls are TRBV7-2 and TRBJ2-3; 7 positions match TRBD1. CDR3 length: 14 amino acids. Per germline, CDR1 SGHTA and CDR2 FQGNSA. CDR3 coding DNA: TGTGCCAGCAGCCTAGCAACAGGGGTAGATACGCAGTATTTT. It encodes CASSLATGVDTQYF.

The genes are TRBV20-1 and TRBJ2-7; a possible D gene is TRBD2 (6 bases). CDR1 DFQATT and CDR2 SNEGSKA come from the germline V gene (reference sequence). The CDR3 runs to 15 residues. With 3 bases removed from V and 2 bases from J, the gap between germline ends came to 17 bases. Written as DNA, the CDR3 is TGCAGTGCTAGTCCCAGGAGCGGGTCCGCCTACGAGCAGTACTTC. It encodes CSASPRSGSAYEQYF.

The V and J genes are TRBV5-6 and TRBJ1-2, with 7 bases identical to TRBD1. The V and J ends lost 4 bases and 2 bases, in that order; junction bases with no gene match: 2. There are 13 residues in the CDR3. CDR1 SGHDT and CDR2 YYEEEE come from the germline V gene. The CDR3 spells CASSQQGNYGYTF. DNA for the CDR3: TGTGCCAGCAGCCAACAGGGGAACTATGGCTACACCTTC.

The chain uses TRBV19 and TRBJ1-1; 9 bases align to TRBD1. Per germline, CDR1 LNHDA and CDR2 SQIVND (reference sequence). This CDR3 contains 15 residues. With 5 bases clipped from V and 3 bases from J, the junction kept 7 bases outside the gene matches. CDR3 bases: TGTGCCAGTAGTCTACCGGGACAGGGCGACACTGAAGCTTTCTTT. Residues: CASSLPGQGDTEAFF.

The gene calls are TRBV9 and TRBJ2-7; no clear D. V dropped 0 bases and J dropped 3 bases, with 7 bases sitting between them. This CDR3 region has 13 residues. Germline V lookup: CDR1 SGDLS, CDR2 YYNGEE. The CDR3 spells CASSVDPGYEQYF. Here the CDR3 DNA reads TGTGCCAGCAGCGTAGATCCGGGCTACGAGCAGTACTTC.